The next 25 T cell receptor beta chains were all read from a single sample in a study of blood T cell repertoires in COVID-19. The table came from immunoSEQ multiplex PCR; TCRdb's copy has only in-frame clones and leaves some out. The sample has approximately 250,000 clones; over 80% are singletons. Sequenced sample: peripheral blood. The receptors originated from a human donor in a cohort sampled during active COVID-19.

This clone was counted a single time. J is TRBJ2-7 and V is TRBV2, with D perhaps TRBD1 (6 bases). The V end lost 7 bases, the J end lost 5 bases, and 21 bases lay between the germline ends. The CDR3 extends over 15 amino acids. The germline V gene has CDR1 SNHLY and CDR2 FYNNEI. The CDR3 here is CASTERSTRGNEQYF. In DNA, the CDR3 is TGTGCCAGCACCGAGAGGTCCACCAGGGGCAACGAGCAGTACTTC. The entire variable domain, with the rest obtained from reference TRBV2 and TRBJ2-7, is as follows: EPEVTQTPSHQVTQMGQEVILRCVPISNHLYFYWYRQILGQKVEFLVSFYNNEISEKSEIFDDQFSVERPDGSNFTLKIRSTKLEDSAMYFCASTERSTRGNEQYFGPGTRLTVT.

This clone was seen only once. Relative to the germline gene, one junction end is altered; a read error may explain this. This chain's CDR3 is CASSQDRGGLPNF. As DNA, the CDR3 is TGTGCCAGCAGCCAAGACCGAGGAGGGCTACCCAACTTC. This rearrangement joins TRBV14 to TRBJ2-7; possibly TRBD2 for D (6 bases). The CDR3 is 13 residues long. Germline CDR1 SGHDN, CDR2 FVKESK.

The chain uses TRBV7-9 and TRBJ2-2; maybe TRBD1 (6 bases). The V and J ends lost 5 bases and 8 bases respectively, with 21 bases between them. The germline V gene encodes CDR1 SEHNR and CDR2 FQNEAQ (reference sequence). This CDR3 has 16 residues. The CDR3 DNA reads TGTGCCAGCAGCCCCGTTCAGGCACTACAGGGTGGGGAGCTGTTTTTT. Encoded protein: CASSPVQALQGGELFF.

This sequence joins TRBV7-2 and TRBJ1-5, with 7 bases fitting TRBD1. Germline loops: CDR1 SGHTA, CDR2 FQGNSA. Trimming cost V 6 bases and J 3 bases; bases outside gene matches: 5. The CDR3 has 14 residues. The CDR3 reads CASRPTGNNQPQHF. CDR3 nucleotide sequence: TGTGCCAGCAGACCGACAGGGAACAATCAGCCCCAGCATTTT.

The chain is built from TRBV12-3 or TRBV12-4 and TRBJ1-1; D not certain. Trimming shortened V by 4 bases and J by 11 bases, and 14 bases separated the two germline ends. The CDR3 is 12 residues long. The CDR3 coding sequence is TGTGCCAGCAGTTCAGACAACCTGTTGGCTTTCTTT. Translated: CASSSDNLLAFF.

The chain uses TRBV9 and TRBJ2-4, with 9 bases matching TRBD1. V dropped 4 bases and J dropped 1; count of bases not matched to a gene: 6. The V gene's germline CDR1 is SGDLS and CDR2 YYNGEE. This CDR3 has 16 amino acids. DNA for the CDR3: TGTGCCAGCAGCTCCGGACAGGGGAGGGCCAAAAACATTCAGTACTTC. Protein: CASSSGQGRAKNIQYF. The full variable domain, its missing parts supplied by reference TRBV9 and TRBJ2-4, is DSGVTQTPKHLITATGQRVTLRCSPRSGDLSVYWYQQSLDQGLQFLIQYYNGEERAKGNILERFSAQQFPDLHSELNLSSLELGDSALYFCASSSGQGRAKNIQYFGAGTRLSVL.

The chain links TRBV4-2 to TRBJ2-1; 10 nucleotides match TRBD2. The CDR3 has 17 residues. CDR1 and CDR2 from the germline V gene are LGHNA and YNFKEQ. V gave up 4 bases and J gave up 9 bases; unmatched junction bases: 15. The CDR3 nucleotides read TGTGCCAGCAGCCCAAATCCTAGCGGGGGAAATTCGGGTGAGCAGTTCTTC. Translation: CASSPNPSGGNSGEQFF.

This sequence joins TRBV3-1 (or the pseudogene TRBV3-2) and TRBJ2-5; D remains unclear. Germline lookup yields CDR1 LGHDT and CDR2 YNNKEL (reference sequence). The V and J ends lost 0 bases and 7 bases respectively, with 12 bases between them. The CDR3 is 14 amino acids. This chain's CDR3 is CASSQDLVGGTQYF. CDR3 in DNA: TGTGCCAGCAGCCAAGATCTGGTAGGCGGGACCCAGTACTTC.

This chain links TRBV6-5 with TRBJ2-7; tentative D call: TRBD2 (5 bases). In germline, CDR1 is MNHEY, CDR2 SVGAGI. V lost 2 bases and J lost 6, with 17 bases in between. This CDR3 spans 15 amino acids. CDR3: CASSYTLGDIGEQYF. CDR3 sequence (DNA): TGTGCCAGCAGTTACACTCTCGGGGATATAGGCGAGCAGTACTTC.

V usage is TRBV2 and J usage is TRBJ2-1; TRBD2 matches at 10 bases. After removal of 7 bases from V and 0 bases from J, the junction contained 0 bases not matched to a gene. CDR1 is SNHLY and CDR2 is FYNNEI in the germline V gene. The CDR3 contains 14 residues. The CDR3 DNA reads TGTGCCAGCACTAGCGGGAGCTCCTACAATGAGCAGTTCTTC. Translation: CASTSGSSYNEQFF.

The V call is TRBV10-2, the J call TRBJ2-7, with a tentative D call TRBD2 (5 bases). The ends were cut back, 2 bases at V and 0 bases at J, with 17 bases in the middle. CDR1 is WSHSY, CDR2 SAAADI, per germline. This CDR3 comprises 17 residues. The CDR3 coding sequence is TGCGCCAGCAGTGAGCCCGGAAGGAGCGGTGACTCCTACGAGCAGTACTTC. Protein product: CASSEPGRSGDSYEQYF.

The J gene is TRBJ2-2, the V gene TRBV2, with 7 nucleotides matching TRBD1. There are 13 residues in the CDR3. J was trimmed by 8 bases and V by 6 bases; bases with no gene match: 6. The V gene's germline CDR1 is SNHLY and CDR2 FYNNEI. The CDR3 protein is CASRNDRDGELFF. The CDR3 nucleotides read TGTGCCAGCAGGAATGACAGGGATGGGGAGCTGTTTTTT. The entire variable domain, with the rest obtained from reference TRBV2 and TRBJ2-2, is as follows: EPEVTQTPSHQVTQMGQEVILRCVPISNHLYFYWYRQILGQKVEFLVSFYNNEISEKSEIFDDQFSVERPDGSNFTLKIRSTKLEDSAMYFCASRNDRDGELFFGEGSRLTVL.

CDR3 sequence reads: CASSYGLAEDTQYF. The CDR3, as DNA: TGTGCCAGCAGTTATGGACTAGCGGAGGATACGCAGTATTTT. J is TRBJ2-3 and V is TRBV6-5; the match to TRBD2 covers 10 bases. V shed 3 bases, J shed 6 bases, and the junction held 3 bases outside the gene matches. The CDR3 has 14 amino acids. Germline V gene lookup returns CDR1 MNHEY and CDR2 SVGAGI.

J is TRBJ2-5 and V is TRBV6-5, with D tentatively TRBD1 (6 bases). Germline CDR1 MNHEY, CDR2 SVGAGI. The V gene lost 6 bases and the J gene lost 0 bases, with 8 bases spanning the gap. This CDR3 contains 13 residues. CDR3 region: CASSRDNQETQYF. CDR3 in DNA: TGTGCCAGCAGCCGGGACAACCAAGAGACCCAGTACTTC.

The rearrangement uses TRBV19 and TRBJ2-7; possibly TRBD1 for D (8 bases). Germline V gene sequence: CDR1 LNHDA, CDR2 SQIVND (reference sequence). The CDR3 totals 12 residues. Trimming cost V 5 bases and J 6 bases, with 11 bases left between them. CDR3 DNA sequence: TGTGCCAGTAGTTACAGGGGGGGCGAGCAGTACTTC. Translating it yields CASSYRGGEQYF.

The chain carries TRBV6-5 and TRBJ2-5, with 8 bases that match TRBD2. V shed 6 bases, J shed 5 bases, and the junction held 8 bases outside the gene matches. This CDR3 is built from 14 residues. Looked up from germline, CDR1 is MNHEY and CDR2 is SVGAGI. Written as DNA, the CDR3 is TGTGCCAGCAGATTAGCGGGGCAAAGGGAGACCCAGTACTTC. Translation gives CASRLAGQRETQYF.

CDR3 protein: CASSPRSDSETQYF. The CDR3 bases are TGTGCCAGTAGTCCGAGGTCAGATTCAGAGACCCAGTACTTC. The chain combines TRBV19 with TRBJ2-5; D is unclear. The V gene lost 5 bases and the J gene lost 4 bases, with 14 bases spanning the gap. Looked up from germline, CDR1 is LNHDA and CDR2 is SQIVND (reference sequence). The CDR3 runs 14 residues.

This chain uses TRBV25-1 with TRBJ2-1; the D gene is possibly TRBD2 (6 bases). This CDR3 has 17 amino acids. Germline CDR1 reads MGHDK; CDR2 reads SYGVNS. The V and J ends lost 1 base and 0 bases respectively, with 13 bases between them. The CDR3 protein is CASSELLALSSYNEQFF. The CDR3 DNA reads as TGTGCCAGCAGTGAATTGCTAGCGTTGAGCTCCTACAATGAGCAGTTCTTC.

Concerning this clone itself: One junction end disagrees with the germline gene, perhaps due to a read error. This chain connects TRBV7-7 to TRBJ1-5; D remains ambiguous. The CDR3 has 17 residues. CDR1 is SSHAT and CDR2 is FNYEAQ in the germline V gene (reference sequence). The CDR3 reads CASSLVGAGRIGQPQHF. The DNA of the CDR3 is TGTGCTAGCAGCTTAGTGGGAGCAGGACGGATCGGACAGCCCCAGCATTTT.

The V call is TRBV30, the J call TRBJ1-1; the D gene is possibly TRBD1 (6 bases). Germline V gene sequence: CDR1 GTSNPN, CDR2 SVGIG (reference sequence). Trimming took off 4 bases at V and 4 bases at J, with 16 bases between the two ends. The CDR3 covers 14 residues. CDR3 sequence: CAWNRGALGTEAFF. The CDR3 bases are TGTGCCTGGAACCGGGGGGCGCTTGGCACTGAAGCTTTCTTT.

This sequence joins TRBV29-1 and TRBJ1-1, with no clear D. V was trimmed by 8 bases and J by 2 bases, leaving 15 bases between them. The CDR3 runs to 13 residues. Germline CDR1 and CDR2: SQVTM and ANQGSEA. The CDR3 spells CSSAPGINTEAFF. The CDR3 nucleotides read TGCAGCTCCGCTCCCGGGATCAACACTGAAGCTTTCTTT.

The rearrangement joins TRBV29-1 to TRBJ2-1; maybe TRBD2 (6 bases). The CDR3 loop spans 14 amino acids. CDR1 and CDR2 from the germline V gene are SQVTM and ANQGSEA. Between the trimmed V and J ends, which lost 4 bases and 2 bases, there was a span of 12 bases. In DNA form, the CDR3 reads TGCAGCGTTGGGAGGCGGGAAACCTACAATGAGCAGTTCTTC. Its protein product is CSVGRRETYNEQFF.

The table lists this clone with a few counts. The chain employs TRBV2 and TRBJ1-6, with D unresolved. Germline V gene sequence: CDR1 SNHLY, CDR2 FYNNEI. The V and J ends lost 4 bases and 6 bases respectively, with 4 bases between them. The CDR3 covers 12 residues. The CDR3 sequence is CASSVRNSPLHF. CDR3 nucleotide sequence: TGTGCCAGCAGTGTCCGTAATTCACCCCTCCACTTT. The whole variable domain, filled in from reference TRBV2 and TRBJ1-6, reads EPEVTQTPSHQVTQMGQEVILRCVPISNHLYFYWYRQILGQKVEFLVSFYNNEISEKSEIFDDQFSVERPDGSNFTLKIRSTKLEDSAMYFCASSVRNSPLHFGNGTRLTVT.

This clone was found a few times. The rearrangement links TRBV15 to TRBJ2-3; D is possibly TRBD1 (5 bases). The CDR3 has 14 amino acids. Per germline, CDR1 LNHNV and CDR2 YYDKDF (reference sequence). V dropped 5 bases and J dropped 1 base, with 10 bases sitting between them. DNA of the CDR3: TGTGCCACCAGCGGCAGGGAAGGCACAGATACGCAGTATTTT. This gives the protein CATSGREGTDTQYF.

This chain joins TRBV29-1 and TRBJ2-5; 8 bases are a match to TRBD2. Unmatched junction bases numbered 5, after V lost 4 bases and J lost 4 bases. Germline lookup yields CDR1 SQVTM and CDR2 ANQGSEA. This CDR3 has 13 amino acids. The CDR3 loop is CSVGREGPETQYF. CDR3 bases: TGCAGCGTTGGTCGGGAGGGTCCAGAGACCCAGTACTTC.